Listed below are T cell receptor beta chains from one sample, sequenced in a study of blood T cells in healthy people across ages. TCRdb reprocessed the 5' RACE reads via MiXCR and lists one record per CDR3 protein. The sample includes fewer than 950,000 distinct CDR3 sequences, about 34% of them seen just once. Sequenced material: blood. The source is a man between 18 and 35 years old in good health. The CDR3 runs from the conserved cysteine through the conserved F or W. D genes are given only for firm matches. Clone size is given for some rows only: seen once, a few or many times, or a class if the clone is expanded.

TRBV20-1	TRBJ2-7	TRBD1	once	CSARTPNDRDGEQYF	TGCAGTGCTAGAACCCCTAACGACAGGGACGGCGAGCAGTACTTC
TRBV20-1	TRBJ2-1	TRBD2	-	CSASSGGDEDEQFF	TGCAGTGCTAGTAGCGGGGGGGATGAAGATGAGCAGTTCTTC
TRBV6-1	TRBJ1-2	-	-	CASSNRDTNYGYTF	TGTGCCAGCAGTAACCGGGACACTAACTATGGCTACACCTTC
TRBV29-1	TRBJ2-5	-	-	CSVRSEETQYF	TGCAGCGTTAGGTCAGAGGAGACCCAGTACTTC
TRBV3-1	TRBJ1-1	-	-	CASSTPPGGYTEAFF	TGTGCCAGCAGCACACCCCCCGGGGGCTACACTGAAGCTTTCTTT
TRBV5-1	TRBJ2-3	-	many	CASSSHLSAPGTDTQYF	TGCGCCAGCAGCTCCCATCTCTCGGCCCCAGGCACAGATACGCAGTATTTT
TRBV10-3	TRBJ1-1	TRBD1	-	CVISEPLGGQNTEAFF	TGTGTCATCAGTGAGCCTTTAGGGGGCCAGAACACTGAAGCTTTCTTT
TRBV7-2	TRBJ2-4	TRBD2	many	CASSLGTSGGVQYF	TGTGCCAGCAGCTTAGGTACTAGCGGGGGAGTTCAGTACTTC
TRBV9	TRBJ2-7	-	-	CASSVHPGNYEQYF	TGTGCCAGCAGCGTACACCCCGGGAACTACGAGCAGTACTTC
TRBV7-2	TRBJ1-5	-	few	CASSRTGGFQPQHF	TGTGCCAGCAGCCGAACGGGGGGCTTCCAGCCCCAGCATTTT
TRBV7-9	TRBJ2-7	TRBD1	few	CASSSRDRVLQYF	TGTGCCAGCAGCTCACGGGACAGGGTCCTGCAGTACTTC
TRBV5-1	TRBJ2-3	TRBD1	many	CASSLDRVGTDTQYF	TGCGCCAGCAGCTTAGACAGGGTAGGAACAGATACGCAGTATTTT
TRBV25-1	TRBJ1-1	-	few	CASSPPQDTLEAFF	TGTGCCAGCAGTCCACCCCAGGACACCCTTGAAGCTTTCTTT
TRBV12-3/TRBV12-4	TRBJ2-5	-	-	CASSLDWGRDGQETQYF	TGTGCCAGCAGTTTAGATTGGGGCAGGGACGGCCAAGAGACCCAGTACTTC
TRBV19	TRBJ2-5	-	-	CASRAAEQETQYF	TGTGCCAGTAGAGCGGCTGAACAAGAGACCCAGTACTTC
TRBV6-2/TRBV6-3	TRBJ2-5	TRBD1	few	CASSMTGSTRETQYF	TGTGCCAGCAGCATGACAGGGAGCACCAGGGAGACCCAGTACTTC
TRBV21-1	TRBJ2-7	-	once	CASSKVLAASYNEQYF	TGTGCCAGCAGCAAAGTACTAGCGGCCTCCTACAATGAGCAGTACTTC
TRBV7-9	TRBJ2-2	-	-	CASSSRTGHGELFF	TGTGCCAGCAGCTCCAGAACGGGCCACGGGGAGCTGTTTTTT
TRBV11-1	TRBJ2-1	TRBD2	few	CASSPPGLAGGTYSSYNEQFF	TGTGCCAGCAGCCCACCGGGACTAGCGGGGGGGACATATAGCTCCTACAATGAGCAGTTCTTC
TRBV12-3/TRBV12-4	TRBJ2-3	-	-	CASSFSGRFTDTQYF	TGTGCCAGCAGTTTTTCGGGCAGATTCACAGATACGCAGTATTTT
TRBV7-6	TRBJ2-7	-	few	CASSLAWGENDEQYF	TGTGCCAGCAGCTTAGCTTGGGGGGAAAACGACGAGCAGTACTTC
TRBV5-1	TRBJ2-5	-	few	CASSRTGPQETQYF	TGCGCCAGCAGTCGTACAGGGCCCCAAGAGACCCAGTACTTC
TRBV12-3/TRBV12-4	TRBJ2-7	TRBD1	few	CASSIGQGQGDYEQYF	TGTGCCAGCAGTATAGGACAGGGTCAGGGGGACTACGAGCAGTACTTC
TRBV2	TRBJ2-3	-	few	CASRMTWEADTQYF	TGTGCCAGCAGGATGACATGGGAGGCAGATACGCAGTATTTT
TRBV7-2	TRBJ2-5	-	-	CASSQRTAETQYF	TGTGCCAGCAGCCAAAGGACAGCGGAGACCCAGTACTTC
TRBV3-1	TRBJ1-2	-	-	CASSQPPPRSGYTF	TGTGCCAGCAGCCAGCCTCCCCCCCGCAGTGGCTACACCTTC
TRBV7-2	TRBJ1-5	TRBD1	-	CASSTRQGESAQHF	TGTGCCAGCAGCACCCGACAGGGGGAATCAGCCCAGCATTTT
TRBV12-3/TRBV12-4	TRBJ1-4	-	-	CASSPINEKLFF	TGTGCCAGCAGCCCCATTAATGAAAAACTGTTTTTT
TRBV29-1	TRBJ2-1	TRBD1	many	CSVTQTGGSSEFF	TGCAGCGTTACACAGACAGGGGGGAGTTCTGAGTTCTTC
TRBV12-3/TRBV12-4	TRBJ1-1	-	-	CASSLGPRGGLAFF	TGTGCCAGCAGCCTGGGGCCTCGGGGAGGCCTGGCTTTCTTT
TRBV2	TRBJ2-1	-	-	CASGISKETQFF	TGTGCCAGCGGGATCTCTAAAGAGACCCAGTTCTTC
TRBV3-1	TRBJ2-3	TRBD2	once	CAGSQSGGADTQYF	TGTGCCGGCAGCCAAAGCGGGGGGGCAGATACGCAGTATTTT
TRBV6-5	TRBJ2-1	TRBD2	few	CASSSAGRGYNEQFF	TGTGCCAGCAGTTCCGCTGGGCGGGGGTACAATGAGCAGTTCTTC
TRBV4-3	TRBJ2-5	-	-	CASSQERLVFGVITEETQYF	TGCGCCAGCAGCCAAGAAAGGCTCGTGTTTGGTGTGATTACAGAAGAGACCCAGTACTTC
TRBV4-3	TRBJ1-2	-	-	CASSQDGRSLYGYTF	TGCGCCAGCAGCCAAGACGGCCGCAGTCTATATGGCTACACCTTC
TRBV20-1	TRBJ2-1	-	-	CSARSLTDYNEQFF	TGCAGTGCTAGATCGTTGACTGACTACAATGAGCAGTTCTTC
TRBV27	TRBJ2-4	TRBD1	-	CASSIPTGEQYF	TGTGCCAGTTCAATTCCGACAGGGGAGCAGTACTTC